The clone carrying this T cell receptor (beta chain) was counted only a few times. Its target is unknown. The CDR3 loop spans 15 amino acids. Germline V CDR1 and CDR2: GTSNPN, SVGIG (reference sequence). V was pared by 3 bases and J by 0 bases, with 12 bases between. From the multiplex PCR reads, TCRdb called clonotypes with MiXCR, one entry per CDR3 protein. The repertoire includes approximately 300,000 distinct CDR3 sequences, 30% of them detected once, and around 1% sits in the top ten. Axillary draining lymph nodes of breast cancer patients supplied the node samples. The entry originates in a study of breast tumors, draining lymph nodes, adjacent tissues. Study outcomes and limitations: The lymph node origin of tumor T cells was framed as consistent with a hypothesis, not demonstrated. Data fit most tumor T cells coming from lymph node, expanding in tumor. Tumor TCR diversity was below lymph nodes but above nontumor tissue. Luminal-like breast cancer showed significantly higher tumor–nontumor repertoire similarity than basal-like.

The chain couples TRBV30 to TRBJ1-3; the D gene is possibly TRBD1 (6 bases). The clonotype originates from a female donor with breast cancer. Some clones in this sample may be carry-over from other donors' samples. Sequencing used axillary lymph node tissue. CDR3 coding DNA: TGTGCCTGGAGCTCAGGGGTCTACTCTGGAAACACCATATATTTT. Protein product: CAWSSGVYSGNTIYF.